This T cell receptor (beta chain) was profiled in a study of T cell repertoires in cytomegalovirus infection (dated by TCRdb to between 2017 and 2020). Regarding the complete study: Recently identified HLA-C-restricted CMV epitopes, whose presentation resists viral immunomodulation, were targeted by peptide stimulations together with well-studied HLA-B-restricted epitopes. Donor HLA type was relevant to the analysis, because carriage of CMV infection together with the matching HLA type was indicated by public TCR beta signatures.

The data were produced on an Illumina HiSeq 1500. The raw public reads went through TCRdb reprocessing: fastp at Q25, MiXCR clone calling, in-frame beta chains kept. When rows share a CDR3 protein, they turn into one entry using the most common DNA and genes. This sample holds 900,000 to 950,000 distinct CDR3 sequences; about a third were observed only once. Clones ranked in the top ten supply more than 12% of the sample. A few counts support this clonotype. The antigen it binds to is not known. Nothing much larger sits one base from this clone, and base qualities are not available. Overall results and qualifications from the work: Cumulative frequency of public TCR beta family members discriminated carriers of CMV infection plus the relevant HLA type in this cohort and an independent approximately 350-donor cohort. The ex vivo response was dominated by HLA-C-restricted CMV-specific TCR beta clonotypes, and the single most frequent clonotype in two of eight donors was supplied by these HLA-C-restricted clonotypes.

The CDR3 runs 17 residues from the cysteine to the phenylalanine. CDR3 DNA only is kept here, 51 bases in frame from base 1. Via the germline V gene, CDR1 is SGHVS and CDR2 FNYEAQ. Trimming takes 5 bases from V and 6 bases from J, and the germline ends sit 23 bases apart. Taken with the paper, the label for treatment or condition translates to: in vitro stimulation with specific CMV peptide epitopes to enrich CMV-specific T cells. This receptor was identified in a human donor in good health (CMV status not recorded). Some clones in this sample may be carry-over from other donors' samples. The input for sequencing was cultured CD8+ T cells from PBMCs, taken from culture after CMV antigen stimulation. This chain is built from TRBV7-6 and TRBJ2-1, with a tentative D gene TRBD1 over 6 matching bases. The CDR3 protein is CASSHHRDTKGTNEQFF. The DNA sequence is given as TGTGCCAGCAGCCACCACCGGGACACAAAAGGGACCAATGAGCAGTTCTTC.